Below are 22 T cell receptor beta chains sequenced from a single sample in a study of T-cell reconstitution after alpha-beta-depleted transplantation in children. Construction of the TCRbeta library involved unique molecular identifiers. TCRdb called the PCR reads again in MiXCR, with one record for every CDR3 protein. The sample has fewer than 350,000 distinct CDR3 sequences, about 9.4% seen once. The sample consisted of PBMCs, taken before TCRalphabeta/CD19-depleted stem cell transplant. Every receptor here comes from a boy less than two years old with acute myeloid leukemia, due to receive a stem cell transplant.

This clonotype was counted many times. One end of the junction fails to match germline, which may point to a read error. V usage is TRBV5-1 and J usage is TRBJ2-3; D is uncertain. The germline V gene encodes CDR1 SGHRS and CDR2 YFSETQ. CDR3 length: 13 amino acids. The chain's CDR3 is CASSLGRTDTQYF. Here the CDR3 DNA reads TGTGCCAGCAGCCTGGGCCGCACAGATACGCAGTATTTT.

In this sample, this clonotype turned up many times. The chain links TRBV3-1 to TRBJ2-6; no clear D gene. Germline V gene sequence: CDR1 LGHDT, CDR2 YNNKEL (reference sequence). Trimming removed 1 base from V and 5 bases from J, with 9 bases in between. The CDR3 loop spans 15 amino acids. DNA of the CDR3: TGTGCCAGCAGCCAAGTTCCGATCCGGGCCAACGTCCTGACTTTC. Protein sequence: CASSQVPIRANVLTF.

V gene TRBV20-1 combines with J gene TRBJ2-3; TRBD2 agrees at 7 bases. This CDR3 region has 13 residues. Germline V CDR1 and CDR2: DFQATT, SNEGSKA (reference sequence). After removal of 3 bases from V and 3 bases from J, the junction contained 3 bases not matched to a gene. The DNA of the CDR3 is TGCAGTGCTAGTTTTAGCGGGACAGATACGCAGTATTTT. It encodes CSASFSGTDTQYF.

The sample holds many counts of this clonotype. The chain joins TRBV9 to TRBJ2-3; the match to TRBD2 covers 11 bases. The germline CDR1 and CDR2 sequences are SGDLS and YYNGEE. With 2 bases clipped from V and 1 base from J, the junction kept 6 bases outside the gene matches. This CDR3 has 17 residues. CDR3 DNA sequence: TGTGCCAGCAGCGTCCTCACTAGCGGGGGCGGCACAGATACGCAGTATTTT. Translating gives CASSVLTSGGGTDTQYF.

The sample holds many counts of this clonotype. This chain connects TRBV12-3 or TRBV12-4 to TRBJ2-1; 9 nucleotides match TRBD2. The V and J ends lost 5 bases and 7 bases, in that order; junction bases with no gene match: 12. The CDR3 sequence is 16 residues long. CDR3: CASSALLRGGSNEQFF. CDR3 DNA sequence: TGTGCCAGCAGTGCGCTACTGCGGGGGGGCTCGAATGAGCAGTTCTTC.

This clonotype was recorded a few times. The chain is built from TRBV6-2 or TRBV6-3 and TRBJ2-5; D gene unclear. This CDR3 spans 12 amino acids. Germline V lookup: CDR1 MNHEY, CDR2 SVGEGT. V lost 10 bases to trimming and J lost 2 bases, with 11 bases between them. The CDR3 loop reads CATRAGQETQYF. As DNA, the CDR3 is TGTGCCACCCGGGCAGGACAAGAGACCCAGTACTTC.

The table lists this clonotype with many counts. The V and J genes are TRBV10-3 and TRBJ2-3; 9 nucleotides match TRBD2. The CDR3 covers 15 residues. The V segment lost 4 bases and the J segment 5 bases; nucleotides outside the gene matches: 7. Germline V lookup: CDR1 ENHRY, CDR2 SYGVKD. CDR3 sequence reads: CAISASGEFLDTQYF. The DNA of the CDR3 is TGTGCCATCAGTGCTAGCGGGGAATTCTTAGATACGCAGTATTTT.

This rearrangement joins TRBV19 to TRBJ2-5; the match to TRBD1 covers 9 bases. The CDR3 contains 15 residues. J gave up 4 bases and V 4 bases, and 7 bases lay outside the gene matches. Germline CDR1 reads LNHDA; CDR2 reads SQIVND (reference sequence). This chain's CDR3 is CASSTTTGGAETQYF. DNA for the CDR3: TGTGCCAGTAGTACAACCACAGGGGGCGCAGAGACCCAGTACTTC.

The genes are TRBV10-3 and TRBJ2-5; the match to TRBD1 covers 10 bases. The CDR3 has 16 residues. The germline V gene encodes CDR1 ENHRY and CDR2 SYGVKD. V lost 7 bases to trimming and J lost 3 bases; unmatched junction nucleotides: 11. The CDR3 protein is CAITPELGQGKETQYF. The CDR3 region has the DNA TGTGCCATCACTCCTGAATTGGGACAGGGGAAAGAGACCCAGTACTTC.

A remark on this clonotype: Germline is not matched at one junction end, which may reflect a read error. The V and J genes are TRBV6-1 and TRBJ1-5, with 7 nucleotides matching TRBD1. CDR1 and CDR2 (germline): MNHNS, SASEGT. The CDR3 runs 14 residues. The CDR3 sequence is CAISVDRENQPQHF. The CDR3, as DNA: TGTGCCATCAGTGTCGACAGGGAGAATCAGCCCCAGCATTTT.

At least ten counts were recorded for this clonotype. This chain links TRBV5-5 with TRBJ2-7; 10 bases agree with TRBD1. Trimming cost V 4 bases and J 2 bases; bases outside gene matches: 3. CDR1 is SGHKS, CDR2 YYEKEE, per germline (reference sequence). This CDR3 contains 14 residues. DNA for the CDR3: TGTGCCAGCAGCAGACAGGGGGCCGCCTACGAGCAGTACTTC. This translates into CASSRQGAAYEQYF.

This clonotype was seen many times. The rearrangement joins TRBV6-6 to TRBJ1-1; D uncertain. V was trimmed by 0 bases and J by 1 base, leaving 3 bases between them. Germline values: CDR1 MNHNY, CDR2 SVGAGI (reference sequence). This CDR3 comprises 13 residues. In DNA form, the CDR3 reads TGTGCCAGCAGTTACTCGGAGAACACTGAAGCTTTCTTT. This sequence encodes CASSYSENTEAFF.

This clonotype was detected a few times. The V gene is TRBV28, the J gene TRBJ2-4; D is unresolved. There are 14 residues in the CDR3. The V end lost 7 bases, the J end lost 6 bases, and 16 bases lay between the germline ends. Germline CDR1 MDHEN, CDR2 SYDVKM. As DNA, the CDR3 is TGTGCCAGCACTCCTCCGGACGACTCAAACATTCAGTACTTC. It translates to CASTPPDDSNIQYF.

This clonotype was found many times. The CDR3 DNA is TGTGCCAGCAGCTCCAGACAGGGGCCCAATTCACCCCTCCACTTT. It encodes CASSSRQGPNSPLHF. The chain carries TRBV7-9 and TRBJ1-6, with 8 nucleotides matching TRBD1. Trimming took 4 bases from V and 7 from J; bases not matched to a gene: 6. Germline CDR1 SEHNR, CDR2 FQNEAQ (reference sequence). The CDR3 runs to 15 residues.

This clonotype occurred many times. The CDR3 sequence: CASSFGAKGSPLHF. The CDR3 DNA sequence: TGTGCCAGCAGTTTCGGGGCCAAGGGCTCACCCCTCCACTTT. This rearrangement joins TRBV28 to TRBJ1-6; TRBD1 is a possible D gene (5 bases). Germline loops: CDR1 MDHEN, CDR2 SYDVKM. The CDR3 totals 14 residues. V gave up 3 bases and J gave up 10 bases, with 13 bases separating them.

This clonotype was found a few times. The chain has TRBV24-1 and TRBJ2-6; D is possibly TRBD1 (5 bases). CDR1 KGHDR and CDR2 SFDVKD come from the germline V gene. The CDR3 is 16 residues long. V lost 0 bases, J lost 0 bases, and 5 bases lay in between. The chain's CDR3 is CATSDLDSSGANVLTF. CDR3 coding DNA: TGTGCCACCAGTGATTTGGACAGCTCTGGGGCCAACGTCCTGACTTTC.

The chain couples TRBV20-1 to TRBJ2-7, with TRBD2 matching over 13 bases. This CDR3 is built from 13 residues. V gave up 6 bases and J gave up 4 bases; unmatched junction bases: 3. Germline CDR1 and CDR2: DFQATT and SNEGSKA (reference sequence). This CDR3 is CSARTSGRYEQYF. The CDR3 coding sequence is TGCAGTGCGAGGACTAGCGGGAGATACGAGCAGTACTTC.

This clonotype was seen repeatedly, ten times or more. The V and J genes are TRBV29-1 and TRBJ1-2, with 7 bases that match TRBD1. Germline trimming cut 0 bases from V and 0 bases from J; bases unmatched to any gene: 10. Germline V gene data show CDR1 as SQVTM and CDR2 as ANQGSEA. The CDR3 covers 17 residues. The CDR3 loop is CSVEDQGGLSANYGYTF. The CDR3 DNA reads TGCAGCGTTGAAGATCAGGGGGGACTTTCAGCTAACTATGGCTACACCTTC.

This clonotype occurred many times. The chain couples TRBV28 to TRBJ1-1; D remains ambiguous. Germline V gene lookup returns CDR1 MDHEN and CDR2 SYDVKM. This CDR3 is built from 14 residues. Trimming cost V 5 bases and J 5 bases, with 15 bases left between them. The CDR3 reads CASSPPQLGTEAFF. CDR3 nucleotide sequence: TGTGCCAGCAGTCCTCCCCAGCTGGGTACTGAAGCTTTCTTT.

This sequence joins TRBV7-3 and TRBJ2-1, with D unclear. From germline, CDR1 is SGHTA and CDR2 FQGTGA. CDR3 length equals 13 residues. The V end lost 1 base, the J end lost 5 bases, and 6 bases lay between the germline ends. DNA of the CDR3: TGTGCCAGCAGCTTAAGTCAGAACAATGAGCAGTTCTTC. It specifies CASSLSQNNEQFF.

This clonotype was counted many times. The chain employs TRBV29-1 and TRBJ2-7, with a tentative D call TRBD2 (5 bases). This CDR3 is built from 14 residues. Trimming stripped 2 bases from V and 3 bases from J, with 14 bases between. Germline loops: CDR1 SQVTM, CDR2 ANQGSEA. The DNA for the CDR3 is TGCAGCGTTGAATCGCGAGGGTTCGGCTACGAGCAGTACTTC. It is translated as CSVESRGFGYEQYF.

This clonotype came up many times. The J gene is TRBJ2-5, the V gene TRBV28; D is unresolved. The germline gives CDR1 MDHEN, CDR2 SYDVKM. The CDR3 spans 14 residues. Trimming pared 6 bases from V and 0 bases from J, leaving 11 bases between. CDR3 amino acids: CASRPRSYQETQYF. The CDR3 DNA reads as TGTGCCAGCAGGCCCCGATCGTACCAAGAGACCCAGTACTTC.